The next 4 T cell receptor beta chains were all read from a single sample in a study of OX40 agonist ivuxolimab in advanced cancers. The assay was immunoSEQ multiplex PCR, and TCRdb's table has in-frame clones only and misses some. The sample comprises tens of thousands of clones, 80% to 95% of which are singletons, and about 0.42% rests with the top ten. The sequences come from CD4+ or CD8+ T cells sorted from blood, collected in a trial of the OX40 agonist ivuxolimab. These receptors all come from an adult with an advanced solid tumor such as melanoma, head and neck, liver or kidney cancer.

This clone was detected a few times. The CDR3 sequence: CASSSRRGPDQRFEQFF. In DNA form, the CDR3 reads TGTGCCAGCAGCTCGAGGCGGGGTCCTGACCAGAGGTTTGAGCAGTTCTTC. The chain carries TRBV7-8 and TRBJ2-1; perhaps TRBD2 as D (6 bases). The CDR3 sequence is 17 residues long. The germline V and J ends were trimmed by 4 bases and 9 bases, with 25 bases remaining between them. Germline CDR1 and CDR2: SGHVS and FQNEAQ.

In nucleotides, the CDR3 is TGTGCCACCAGCAGTCTCCGACTAGCGGGAGGGACACACAATGAGCAGTTCTTC. Amino acid sequence: CATSSLRLAGGTHNEQFF. The rearrangement joins TRBV15 to TRBJ2-1; 14 bases agree with TRBD2. The V segment lost 3 bases and the J segment 5 bases; nucleotides outside the gene matches: 9. The germline CDR1 and CDR2 sequences are LNHNV and YYDKDF (reference sequence). The CDR3 totals 18 residues.

The J gene is TRBJ2-3, the V gene TRBV9; possibly TRBD2 for D (5 bases). V was clipped by 0 bases and J by 2 bases, with 10 bases between them. The CDR3 covers 15 residues. The V gene's germline CDR1 is SGDLS and CDR2 YYNGEE. The CDR3 spells CASSVGLATTDTQYF. Here the CDR3 DNA reads TGTGCCAGCAGCGTAGGTTTAGCGACCACAGATACGCAGTATTTT.

The chain recombines TRBV19 with TRBJ2-7; TRBD2 matches at 10 bases. CDR1 and CDR2 (germline): LNHDA, SQIVND (reference sequence). Trimming took 5 bases from V and 2 from J; bases not matched to a gene: 3. The CDR3 runs to 14 residues. The CDR3 nucleotides read TGTGCCAGTAGTGGACTAGCGGTTACCTACGAGCAGTACTTC. Translated: CASSGLAVTYEQYF.